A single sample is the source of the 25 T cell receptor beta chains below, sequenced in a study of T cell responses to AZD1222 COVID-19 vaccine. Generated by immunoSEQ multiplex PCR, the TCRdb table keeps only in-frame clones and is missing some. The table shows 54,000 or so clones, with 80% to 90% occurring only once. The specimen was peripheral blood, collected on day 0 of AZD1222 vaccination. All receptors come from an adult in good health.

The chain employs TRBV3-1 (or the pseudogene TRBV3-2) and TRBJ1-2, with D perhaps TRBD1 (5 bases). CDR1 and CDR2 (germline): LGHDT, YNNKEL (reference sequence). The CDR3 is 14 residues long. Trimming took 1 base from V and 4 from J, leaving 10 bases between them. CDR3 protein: CASSQVPGVYGYTF. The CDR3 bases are TGTGCCAGCAGCCAAGTTCCGGGGGTCTATGGCTACACCTTC.

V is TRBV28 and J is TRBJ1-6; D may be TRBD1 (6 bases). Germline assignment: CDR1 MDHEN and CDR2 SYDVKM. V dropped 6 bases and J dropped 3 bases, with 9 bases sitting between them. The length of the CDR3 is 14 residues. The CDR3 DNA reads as TGTGCCAGCAGGAGCAGGGGCTATAATTCACCCCTCCACTTT. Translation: CASRSRGYNSPLHF.

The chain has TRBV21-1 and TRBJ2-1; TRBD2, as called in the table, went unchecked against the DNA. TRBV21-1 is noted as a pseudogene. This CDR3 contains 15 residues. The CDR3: CASTPTSGTNNEQFF. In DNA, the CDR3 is TGTGCCAGCACCCCGACTAGCGGAACCAACAATGAGCAGTTCTTC.

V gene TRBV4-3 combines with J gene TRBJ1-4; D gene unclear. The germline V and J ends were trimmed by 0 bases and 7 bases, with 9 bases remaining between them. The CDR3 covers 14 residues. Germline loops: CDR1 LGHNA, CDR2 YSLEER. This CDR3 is CASSQEPEAEKLFF. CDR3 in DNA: TGCGCCAGCAGCCAAGAGCCGGAGGCTGAAAAACTGTTTTTT.

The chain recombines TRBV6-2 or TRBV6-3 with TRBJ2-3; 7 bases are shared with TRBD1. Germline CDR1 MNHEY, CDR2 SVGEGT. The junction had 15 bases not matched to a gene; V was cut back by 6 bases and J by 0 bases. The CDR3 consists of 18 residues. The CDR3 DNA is TGTGCCAGCAGCCTTGGGGCAGGGGGAACGACTAGCACAGATACGCAGTATTTT. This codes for CASSLGAGGTTSTDTQYF.

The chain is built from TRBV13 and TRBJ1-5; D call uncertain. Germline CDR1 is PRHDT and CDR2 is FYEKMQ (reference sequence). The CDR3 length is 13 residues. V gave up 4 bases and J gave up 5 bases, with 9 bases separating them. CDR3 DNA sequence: TGTGCCAGCAGCTCCGGTAGGGATCAGCCCCAGCATTTT. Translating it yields CASSSGRDQPQHF.

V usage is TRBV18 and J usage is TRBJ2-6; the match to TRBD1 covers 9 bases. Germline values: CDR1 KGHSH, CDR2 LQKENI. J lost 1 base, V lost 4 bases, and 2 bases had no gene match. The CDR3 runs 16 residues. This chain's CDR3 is CASSQDRGSGANVLTF. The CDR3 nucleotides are TGTGCCAGCTCACAGGACAGGGGTTCTGGGGCCAACGTCCTGACTTTC.

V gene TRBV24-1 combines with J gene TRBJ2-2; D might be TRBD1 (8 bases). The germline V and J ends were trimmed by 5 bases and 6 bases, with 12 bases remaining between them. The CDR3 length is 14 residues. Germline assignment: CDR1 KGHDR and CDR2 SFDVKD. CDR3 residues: CATSGTGGAGELFF. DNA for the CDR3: TGTGCCACCAGTGGAACAGGGGGGGCCGGGGAGCTGTTTTTT.

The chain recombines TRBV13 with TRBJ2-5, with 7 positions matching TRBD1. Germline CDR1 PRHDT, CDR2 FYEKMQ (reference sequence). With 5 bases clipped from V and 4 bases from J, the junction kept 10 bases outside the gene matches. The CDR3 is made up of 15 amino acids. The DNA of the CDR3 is TGTGCCAGCAGCCCCCGACAGGGTTGGGGAGAGACCCAGTACTTC. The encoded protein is CASSPRQGWGETQYF.

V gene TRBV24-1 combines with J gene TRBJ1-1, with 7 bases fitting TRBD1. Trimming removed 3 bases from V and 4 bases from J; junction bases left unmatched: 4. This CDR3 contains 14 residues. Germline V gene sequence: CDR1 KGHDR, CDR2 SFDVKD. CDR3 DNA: TGTGCCACCAGTGATGGGACAGTTGGCACTGAAGCTTTCTTT. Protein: CATSDGTVGTEAFF.

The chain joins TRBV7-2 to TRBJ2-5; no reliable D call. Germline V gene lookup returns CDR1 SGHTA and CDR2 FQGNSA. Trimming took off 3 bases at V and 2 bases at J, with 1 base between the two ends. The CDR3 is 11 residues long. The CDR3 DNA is TGTGCCAGCAGCTTTCAAGAGACCCAGTACTTC. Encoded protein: CASSFQETQYF.

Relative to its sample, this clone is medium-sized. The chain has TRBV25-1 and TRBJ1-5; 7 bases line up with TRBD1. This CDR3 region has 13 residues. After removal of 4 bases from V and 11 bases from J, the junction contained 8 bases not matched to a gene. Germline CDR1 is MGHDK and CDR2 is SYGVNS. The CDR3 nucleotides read TGTGCCAGCAGTGGGAGGGACAGTCCTTCCCAGCATTTT. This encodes CASSGRDSPSQHF.

CDR3 bases: TGCGCCAGCAGCTTGGTGCTGGGTGGGGGGGCCACTGAAGCTTTCTTT. Its protein is CASSLVLGGGATEAFF. The chain carries TRBV5-1 and TRBJ1-1, with D maybe TRBD1 (6 bases). Germline V CDR1 and CDR2: SGHRS, YFSETQ. The ends were cut back, 0 bases at V and 4 bases at J, with 16 bases in the middle. The CDR3 contains 16 residues.

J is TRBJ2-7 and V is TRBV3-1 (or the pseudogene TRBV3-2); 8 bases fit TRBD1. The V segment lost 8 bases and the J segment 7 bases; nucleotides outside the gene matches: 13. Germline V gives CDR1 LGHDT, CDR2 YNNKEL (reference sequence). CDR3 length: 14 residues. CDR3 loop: CASVVAGGKGEQYF. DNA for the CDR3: TGTGCCAGCGTCGTCGCAGGGGGCAAGGGGGAGCAGTACTTC.

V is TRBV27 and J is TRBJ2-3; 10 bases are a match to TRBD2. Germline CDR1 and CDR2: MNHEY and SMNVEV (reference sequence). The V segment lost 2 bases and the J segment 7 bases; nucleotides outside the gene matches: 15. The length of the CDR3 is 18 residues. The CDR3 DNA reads TGTGCCAGCAGTTTACTCCCCTCAACTAGCGGGGTGCGGAATACGCAGTATTTT. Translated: CASSLLPSTSGVRNTQYF.

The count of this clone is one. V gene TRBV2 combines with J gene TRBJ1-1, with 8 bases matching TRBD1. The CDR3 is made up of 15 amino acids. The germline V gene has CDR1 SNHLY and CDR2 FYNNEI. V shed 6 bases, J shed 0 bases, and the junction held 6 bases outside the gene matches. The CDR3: CASRPLGQVNTEAFF. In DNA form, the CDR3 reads TGTGCCAGCAGGCCGCTGGGACAGGTGAACACTGAAGCTTTCTTT.

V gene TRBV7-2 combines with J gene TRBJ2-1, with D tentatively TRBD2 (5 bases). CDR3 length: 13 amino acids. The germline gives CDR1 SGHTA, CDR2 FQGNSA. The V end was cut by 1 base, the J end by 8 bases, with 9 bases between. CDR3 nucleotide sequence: TGTGCCAGCAGCTTAGAACTAGTCCATGAGCAGTTCTTC. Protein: CASSLELVHEQFF. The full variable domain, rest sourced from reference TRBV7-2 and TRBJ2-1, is GAGVSQSPSNKVTEKGKDVELRCDPISGHTALYWYRQSLGQGLEFLIYFQGNSAPDKSGLPSDRFSAERTGGSVSTLTIQRTQQEDSAVYLCASSLELVHEQFFGPGTRLTVL.

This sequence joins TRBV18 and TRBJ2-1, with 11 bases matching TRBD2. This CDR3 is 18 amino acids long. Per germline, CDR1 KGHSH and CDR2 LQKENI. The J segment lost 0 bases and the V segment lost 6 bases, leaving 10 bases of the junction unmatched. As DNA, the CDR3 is TGTGCCAGCTCTACCGGGACTAGCGGCTGGAGCTCCTACAATGAGCAGTTCTTC. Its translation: CASSTGTSGWSSYNEQFF.

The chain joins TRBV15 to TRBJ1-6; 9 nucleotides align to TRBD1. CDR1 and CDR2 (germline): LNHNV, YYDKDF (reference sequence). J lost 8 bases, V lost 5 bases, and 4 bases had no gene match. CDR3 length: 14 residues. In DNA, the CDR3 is TGTGCCACCAGCTTAAGGACAGGGGATTCACCCCTCCACTTT. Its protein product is CATSLRTGDSPLHF.

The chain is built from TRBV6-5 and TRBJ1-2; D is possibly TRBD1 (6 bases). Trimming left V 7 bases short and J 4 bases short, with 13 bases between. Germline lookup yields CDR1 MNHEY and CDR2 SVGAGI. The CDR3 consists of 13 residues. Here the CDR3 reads CASTEGGGYGYTF. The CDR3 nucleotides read TGTGCCAGCACCGAGGGGGGGGGCTATGGCTACACCTTC.

CDR3 DNA: TGTGCCAGCAGCCCAAGCAAGGGGATTAATGAAAAACTGTTTTTT. The encoded protein is CASSPSKGINEKLFF. The chain combines TRBV11-3 with TRBJ1-4; tentative D call: TRBD1 (5 bases). Germline V gives CDR1 SGHNT, CDR2 YENEEA. This CDR3 spans 15 amino acids. Between the trimmed V and J ends, which lost 5 bases and 4 bases, there was a span of 14 bases.

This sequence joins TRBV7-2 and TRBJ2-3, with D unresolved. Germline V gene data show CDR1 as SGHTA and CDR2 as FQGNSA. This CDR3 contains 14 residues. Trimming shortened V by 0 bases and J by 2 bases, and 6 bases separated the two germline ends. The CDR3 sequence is CASSLAILTDTQYF. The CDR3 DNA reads TGTGCCAGCAGCTTAGCGATTCTCACAGATACGCAGTATTTT. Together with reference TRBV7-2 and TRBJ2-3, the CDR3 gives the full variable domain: GAGVSQSPSNKVTEKGKDVELRCDPISGHTALYWYRQSLGQGLEFLIYFQGNSAPDKSGLPSDRFSAERTGGSVSTLTIQRTQQEDSAVYLCASSLAILTDTQYFGPGTRLTVL.

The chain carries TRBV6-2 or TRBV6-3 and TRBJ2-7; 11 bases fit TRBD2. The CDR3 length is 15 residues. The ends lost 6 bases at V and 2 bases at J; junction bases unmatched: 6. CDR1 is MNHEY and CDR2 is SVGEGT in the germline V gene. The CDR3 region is CASSLLAGGTYEQYF. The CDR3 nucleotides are TGTGCCAGCAGCCTCCTAGCGGGAGGCACCTACGAGCAGTACTTC.

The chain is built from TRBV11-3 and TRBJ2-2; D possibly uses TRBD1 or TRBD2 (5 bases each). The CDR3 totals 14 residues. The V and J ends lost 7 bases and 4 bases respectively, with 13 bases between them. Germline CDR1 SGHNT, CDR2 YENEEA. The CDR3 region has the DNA TGTGCCAGCACCCTAGAGAGGGGCACCGGGGAGCTGTTTTTT. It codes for CASTLERGTGELFF.

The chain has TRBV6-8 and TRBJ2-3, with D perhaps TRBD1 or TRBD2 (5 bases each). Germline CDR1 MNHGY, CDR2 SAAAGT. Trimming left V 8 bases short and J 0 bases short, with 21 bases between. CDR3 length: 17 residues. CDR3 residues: CASLRMLGPPSTDTQYF. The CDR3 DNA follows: TGTGCCAGCCTCCGGATGTTGGGACCACCAAGCACAGATACGCAGTATTTT.